This passage covers 32 T cell receptor beta chains from one sample sequenced in a study of shared clonotypes between healthy human individuals. The assay was immunoSEQ multiplex PCR, and TCRdb's table has in-frame clones only and misses some. The table shows millions of clones, with roughly 93% occurring only once. The sample comprised naive CD4+ T cells from PBMCs. Documented subset: CD45RA+ positively selected. The receptors derive from a man aged 18 to 35 in good health. Some clones in this sample may be carry-over from other donors' samples.

This clone was seen just once. The chain uses TRBV11-2 and TRBJ2-6; 8 bases are shared with TRBD1. The CDR3 sequence is 19 residues long. J was trimmed by 1 base and V by 5 bases; bases with no gene match: 13. Germline CDR1 SGHAT, CDR2 FQNNGV. The chain's CDR3 is CASSIDKDRVQSGANVLTF. CDR3 bases: TGTGCCAGCAGCATCGATAAGGACAGGGTTCAATCTGGGGCCAACGTCCTGACTTTC.

This clone was seen a few times. The chain is built from TRBV5-1 and TRBJ2-3; D not resolved. Trimming took off 4 bases at V and 2 bases at J, with 2 bases between the two ends. This CDR3 has 11 residues. Germline CDR1 is SGHRS and CDR2 is YFSETQ. CDR3 protein: CASSITDTQYF. In DNA form, the CDR3 reads TGCGCCAGCAGCATCACAGATACGCAGTATTTT.

The CDR3 loop is CASSSTSGSSTGELFF. The DNA of the CDR3 is TGTGCCAGCAGCTCAACTAGCGGGAGCTCCACCGGGGAGCTGTTTTTT. The chain joins TRBV7-2 to TRBJ2-2, with 11 nucleotides matching TRBD2. Germline CDR1 SGHTA, CDR2 FQGNSA. The CDR3 loop spans 16 amino acids. After removal of 4 bases from V and 4 bases from J, the junction contained 5 bases not matched to a gene.

The chain has TRBV6-4 and TRBJ2-7, with TRBD1 matching 11 bases. Germline V gene lookup returns CDR1 MRHNA and CDR2 SNTAGT. The CDR3 has 16 residues. V shed 0 bases and J 2 bases; nucleotides not matched to a gene: 3. CDR3 bases: TGTGCCAGCAGTGACTCGAGGGACAGGGGGACCTACGAGCAGTACTTC. Its translation: CASSDSRDRGTYEQYF.

V gene TRBV6-5 combines with J gene TRBJ2-3; the D is unclear. Germline V gene lookup returns CDR1 MNHEY and CDR2 SVGAGI. This CDR3 spans 13 amino acids. V lost 8 bases and J lost 2, with 11 bases in between. The CDR3 loop reads CASWSRDTDTQYF. The CDR3, as DNA: TGTGCCAGCTGGAGCCGCGACACAGATACGCAGTATTTT.

V and J are TRBV14 and TRBJ1-3; no clear D gene. This CDR3 spans 13 amino acids. Looked up from germline, CDR1 is SGHDN and CDR2 is FVKESK. With 8 bases removed from V and 4 bases from J, the gap between germline ends came to 12 bases. CDR3 amino acids: CASRRLTGNTIYF. CDR3 DNA: TGTGCCAGCCGCCGTTTGACAGGAAACACCATATATTTT.

This clone has a handful of counts. The rearrangement links TRBV5-1 to TRBJ1-1; no clear D. The V gene's germline CDR1 is SGHRS and CDR2 YFSETQ. V lost 5 bases and J lost 4, with 6 bases in between. The CDR3 has 11 amino acids. The CDR3 protein is CASRLSTEAFF. DNA for the CDR3: TGCGCCAGCAGATTATCCACTGAAGCTTTCTTT.

The rearrangement joins TRBV5-1 to TRBJ2-1; a weak D match, TRBD2 (5 bases). In germline, CDR1 is SGHRS, CDR2 YFSETQ. This CDR3 is 16 amino acids long. Trimming pared 4 bases from V and 10 bases from J, leaving 24 bases between. The CDR3 here is CASSRGERSAFDEQFF. The CDR3 DNA is TGCGCCAGCAGCCGGGGTGAAAGGAGCGCCTTTGACGAGCAGTTCTTC.

About this clone itself: Germline is not matched at one junction end, which may reflect a read error. The chain recombines TRBV5-1 with TRBJ2-7; TRBD2 matches at 12 bases. Per the germline V gene, CDR1 is SGHRS and CDR2 is YFSETQ. The CDR3 is 17 residues long. CDR3 bases: TGCGCCGGCAGCTTGAGACTAGCGGGAGAGCGCTCCTACGAGCAGTACTTC. As protein: CAGSLRLAGERSYEQYF.

This chain joins TRBV5-4 and TRBJ2-7; D perhaps matches TRBD1 (6 bases). Trimming pared 2 bases from V and 1 base from J, leaving 10 bases between. Germline V CDR1 and CDR2: SGHNT, YYREEE (reference sequence). This CDR3 is 14 amino acids long. CDR3 nucleotide sequence: TGTGCCAGCAGCTTAAGGACAGAGTCCTACGAGCAGTACTTC. Translated: CASSLRTESYEQYF.

The V call is TRBV6-1, the J call TRBJ2-3; D is undetermined. This CDR3 is built from 12 residues. V lost 7 bases and J lost 2, with 7 bases in between. Germline V gives CDR1 MNHNS, CDR2 SASEGT. CDR3 DNA: TGTGCCAGCAACCAATTCACAGATACGCAGTATTTT. Its protein product is CASNQFTDTQYF.

The chain recombines TRBV19 with TRBJ1-1; D remains ambiguous. This CDR3 is 13 amino acids long. Germline CDR1 and CDR2: LNHDA and SQIVND (reference sequence). V gave up 6 bases and J gave up 3 bases, with 11 bases separating them. Here the CDR3 DNA reads TGTGCCAGTAGCCTAAATTCTTACACTGAAGCTTTCTTT. Protein product: CASSLNSYTEAFF.

The V call is TRBV9, the J call TRBJ2-7; D may be TRBD1 or TRBD2 (6 bases each). Trimming stripped 4 bases from V and 3 bases from J, with 20 bases between. CDR3 length: 16 residues. From germline, CDR1 is SGDLS and CDR2 YYNGEE. The CDR3, as DNA: TGTGCCAGCAGCTCTCCCCCGGGGGCCAGTCACTACGAGCAGTACTTC. Encoded protein: CASSSPPGASHYEQYF.

The gene calls are TRBV28 and TRBJ2-7; no reliable D call. This CDR3 has 13 amino acids. Between the trimmed V and J ends, which lost 5 bases and 2 bases, there was a span of 10 bases. Germline CDR1 reads MDHEN; CDR2 reads SYDVKM. Here the CDR3 reads CASSILRTYEQYF. The CDR3 DNA follows: TGTGCCAGCAGTATTTTGCGGACCTACGAGCAGTACTTC.

This chain joins TRBV5-1 and TRBJ2-5; the match to TRBD1 covers 7 bases. CDR3 length: 15 residues. With 0 bases clipped from V and 4 bases from J, the junction kept 6 bases outside the gene matches. Germline V gene lookup returns CDR1 SGHRS and CDR2 YFSETQ. The CDR3 DNA sequence: TGCGCCAGCAGCTTGGAGCCAGGGGGACGAGAGACCCAGTACTTC. This gives the protein CASSLEPGGRETQYF.

V gene TRBV28 combines with J gene TRBJ1-2; no definite D call. This CDR3 comprises 13 residues. V was clipped by 7 bases and J by 4 bases, with 13 bases between them. Germline V gene data show CDR1 as MDHEN and CDR2 as SYDVKM. The CDR3 protein is CASTEVFFYGYTF. In DNA form, the CDR3 reads TGTGCCAGCACCGAGGTTTTTTTCTATGGCTACACCTTC.

The chain couples TRBV9 to TRBJ2-5; TRBD1 matches at 9 bases. There are 15 residues in the CDR3. Germline lookup yields CDR1 SGDLS and CDR2 YYNGEE. Germline trimming cut 2 bases from V and 4 bases from J; bases unmatched to any gene: 6. The CDR3 region has the DNA TGTGCCAGCAGCGTGCTGGGACAGGGAAGAGAGACCCAGTACTTC. Amino acid sequence: CASSVLGQGRETQYF.

This chain links TRBV5-1 with TRBJ2-3; TRBD2 matches at 11 bases. This CDR3 has 15 amino acids. CDR1 and CDR2 from the germline V gene are SGHRS and YFSETQ. With 3 bases clipped from V and 6 bases from J, the junction kept 6 bases outside the gene matches. The CDR3 here is CASSSSGTSGDTQYF. CDR3 DNA sequence: TGCGCCAGCAGCTCCTCCGGGACTAGCGGCGATACGCAGTATTTT.

This chain joins TRBV9 and TRBJ2-2; 14 bases match TRBD2. Germline assignment: CDR1 SGDLS and CDR2 YYNGEE. This CDR3 spans 17 amino acids. V dropped 1 base and J dropped 5; count of bases not matched to a gene: 4. The CDR3 is CASSVSGLAGVTGELFF. The CDR3 DNA sequence: TGTGCCAGCAGCGTATCGGGACTAGCGGGAGTTACCGGGGAGCTGTTTTTT.

J is TRBJ2-3 and V is TRBV4-1, with D possibly matching TRBD2 (5 bases). There are 16 residues in the CDR3. V was cut by 2 bases and J by 3 bases, with 15 bases left in between. Germline CDR1 reads MGHRA; CDR2 reads YSYEKL. CDR3 sequence reads: CASSQQAVTRTDTQYF. CDR3 nucleotide sequence: TGCGCCAGCAGCCAACAAGCGGTTACGCGGACAGATACGCAGTATTTT.

DNA of the CDR3: TGTGCCAGCAGAAGAGGGGCCGGGGAGCTGTTTTTT. Amino acid sequence: CASRRGAGELFF. The V gene is TRBV2, the J gene TRBJ2-2; D is tentatively TRBD1 or TRBD2 (5 bases each). This CDR3 contains 12 residues. In germline, CDR1 is SNHLY, CDR2 FYNNEI. V lost 6 bases to trimming and J lost 6 bases, with 8 bases between them.

In this sample, this clone turned up once. The CDR3 DNA follows: TGTGCCAGCAGTAATCGACAGCAAGAGACCCAGTACTTC. Its translation: CASSNRQQETQYF. The chain carries TRBV6-5 and TRBJ2-5, with a possible D match to TRBD1 (5 bases). V gave up 5 bases and J gave up 2 bases, with 9 bases separating them. Germline values: CDR1 MNHEY, CDR2 SVGAGI. The CDR3 runs 13 residues.

A single count supports this clone. The genes are TRBV5-6 and TRBJ2-7; TRBD1 might be the D (8 bases). V dropped 4 bases and J dropped 2 bases, with 19 bases sitting between them. The germline V gene encodes CDR1 SGHDT and CDR2 YYEEEE. CDR3 length: 16 amino acids. The CDR3 DNA sequence: TGTGCCAGCAGCCCCGACAGGGGACTATTTACCTACGAGCAGTACTTC. It codes for CASSPDRGLFTYEQYF.

CDR3 sequence (DNA): TGTGCCTGGAAAAGGGTTTCTATAAGGGCTGAAGCTTTCTTT. This codes for CAWKRVSIRAEAFF. The chain employs TRBV30 and TRBJ1-1; no firm D call. The CDR3 runs 14 residues. V lost 4 bases to trimming and J lost 6 bases, with 18 bases between them. The V gene's germline CDR1 is GTSNPN and CDR2 SVGIG (reference sequence).

This chain links TRBV7-9 with TRBJ1-1; possible D gene TRBD1, 6 bases. Germline V CDR1 and CDR2: SEHNR, FQNEAQ (reference sequence). V was pared by 3 bases and J by 6 bases, with 17 bases between. This CDR3 has 15 amino acids. The CDR3 sequence: CASSFRQVGIAEAFF. The CDR3 DNA follows: TGTGCCAGCAGCTTCCGACAGGTGGGCATAGCTGAAGCTTTCTTT.

CDR3 sequence (DNA): TGCGCCAGCAGGACAGGGAGTATTTATGGCTACACCTTC. This codes for CASRTGSIYGYTF. The chain links TRBV5-1 to TRBJ1-2; 7 positions match TRBD1. The CDR3 extends over 13 amino acids. V shed 5 bases and J 5 bases; nucleotides not matched to a gene: 6. Germline V gene sequence: CDR1 SGHRS, CDR2 YFSETQ.

The chain couples TRBV5-1 to TRBJ1-4; maybe TRBD1 (5 bases). Trimming took 4 bases from V and 7 from J, leaving 14 bases between them. The germline V gene encodes CDR1 SGHRS and CDR2 YFSETQ. This CDR3 has 14 residues. In nucleotides, the CDR3 is TGCGCCAGCAGCCCGCCGGGGCGCGGTGAAAAACTGTTTTTT. Its translation: CASSPPGRGEKLFF.

This chain joins TRBV20-1 and TRBJ1-2; the D is unclear. In germline, CDR1 is DFQATT, CDR2 SNEGSKA (reference sequence). CDR3 length: 11 residues. Trimming pared 3 bases from V and 8 bases from J, leaving 10 bases between. CDR3 region: CSARILLGYTF. As DNA, the CDR3 is TGCAGTGCTAGGATTCTCTTGGGCTACACCTTC.

V is TRBV7-2 and J is TRBJ2-5; TRBD2 matches at 9 bases. Germline V gene lookup returns CDR1 SGHTA and CDR2 FQGNSA. The CDR3 has 15 residues. V dropped 5 bases and J dropped 5; count of bases not matched to a gene: 9. The CDR3 here is CASSSAGGPYETQYF. DNA of the CDR3: TGTGCCAGCAGCAGTGCGGGAGGGCCATATGAGACCCAGTACTTC.

The CDR3 is CASSLTAVAIGETQYF. The CDR3 DNA reads TGTGCCAGCTCGCTTACAGCAGTGGCCATTGGAGAGACCCAGTACTTC. The chain combines TRBV18 with TRBJ2-5, with D unresolved. Trimming removed 6 bases at V and 4 bases at J, with 21 bases between. Germline CDR1 is KGHSH and CDR2 is LQKENI. There are 16 residues in the CDR3.

This chain links TRBV6-1 with TRBJ2-7, with D possibly being TRBD2 (6 bases). The CDR3 spans 14 residues. The V end lost 7 bases, the J end lost 0 bases, and 13 bases lay between the germline ends. CDR1 is MNHNS, CDR2 SASEGT, per germline. The CDR3 DNA sequence: TGTGCCAGCACCCGGGGGATTAACTCCTACGAGCAGTACTTC. It specifies CASTRGINSYEQYF.

Turning to this clone: Other DNA sequences in the sample encode the same CDR3. The rearrangement uses TRBV18 and TRBJ2-5; tentatively, D is TRBD1 (6 bases). V lost 0 bases and J lost 2, with 10 bases in between. The CDR3 extends over 15 amino acids. Germline assignment: CDR1 KGHSH and CDR2 LQKENI. The CDR3 DNA reads as TGTGCCAGCTCACCACCGACAGGTCGTCAAGAGACCCAGTACTTC. It specifies CASSPPTGRQETQYF.